This T cell receptor beta chain was found in a study of blood T cell repertoires in COVID-19. The repertoire was sequenced with immunoSEQ multiplex PCR; TCRdb's copy has only in-frame clones and lacks some. Among about 340,000 clones listed, 92% were seen once. The V and J ends lost 0 bases and 7 bases respectively, with 10 bases between them. Germline CDR1 and CDR2: LGHDT and YNNKEL (reference sequence). There are 15 residues in the CDR3. The chain carries TRBV3-1 (or the pseudogene TRBV3-2) and TRBJ1-6; no definite D call. This receptor was obtained from a woman younger than 45 who had recovered from COVID-19. The sequenced sample consisted of PBMCs or T cells enriched from blood (not recorded which). The CDR3 loop reads CASSQEQFWNSPLHF. Written as DNA, the CDR3 is TGTGCCAGCAGCCAAGAGCAGTTCTGGAATTCACCCCTCCACTTT.